A single sample gave rise to the 26 T cell receptor beta chains below, sequenced in a study of cytomegalovirus exposure and HLA in healthy donors. Measured with immunoSEQ multiplex PCR; TCRdb has only the in-frame clones, and not every one. There are under 400,000 clones in the sample; roughly 90% occur only once, and roughly 0.96% lies in the top ten. The source material was PBMCs. The receptors originated from a man aged 30-40 years in good health and CMV-seronegative.

As to this clone: The same CDR3 also results from other DNA sequences found in this sample. V and J are TRBV10-3 and TRBJ2-7, with D perhaps TRBD2 (6 bases). CDR3 length: 12 residues. V was trimmed by 6 bases and J by 3 bases, leaving 9 bases between them. The V gene's germline CDR1 is ENHRY and CDR2 SYGVKD. CDR3 in DNA: TGTGCCATCAGGGGGACTGGCTACGAGCAGTACTTC. Translating it yields CAIRGTGYEQYF.

This clone was seen more than once but under ten times. The chain employs TRBV5-5 and TRBJ2-3, with D possibly TRBD2 on 5 matching bases. Germline CDR1 SGHKS, CDR2 YYEKEE (reference sequence). Trimming stripped 4 bases from V and 3 bases from J, with 18 bases between. This CDR3 is built from 16 residues. The CDR3 DNA sequence: TGTGCCAGCAGCCCAGGAACGGGCCTAGCTACAGATACGCAGTATTTT. Translation gives CASSPGTGLATDTQYF.

V usage is TRBV10-1 and J usage is TRBJ2-1, with 8 bases fitting TRBD2. This CDR3 has 15 amino acids. Per the germline V gene, CDR1 is WNHNN and CDR2 is SYGVQD (reference sequence). V lost 5 bases to trimming and J lost 8 bases; unmatched junction nucleotides: 11. CDR3 coding DNA: TGCGCCAGCAGTCCGGGGGGGACTACTCGTTATGAGCAGTTCTTC. It yields the protein CASSPGGTTRYEQFF.

The table lists this clone with a count of one. This chain uses TRBV29-1 with TRBJ2-1; TRBD1 agrees at 7 bases. The CDR3 length is 12 residues. Germline CDR1 and CDR2: SQVTM and ANQGSEA. V shed 5 bases and J 7 bases; nucleotides not matched to a gene: 5. The CDR3 DNA reads as TGCAGCGTTCCTGACAGGGTTAATGAGCAGTTCTTC. This sequence encodes CSVPDRVNEQFF.

This clone came up a few times. The DNA of the CDR3 is TGTGCCAGCAAGCCGGGGGGGCCCTACGAGCAGTACTTC. Protein: CASKPGGPYEQYF. V gene TRBV2 combines with J gene TRBJ2-7; 8 positions match TRBD2. Germline V CDR1 and CDR2: SNHLY, FYNNEI. V lost 7 bases and J lost 2; bases outside the gene matches: 4. There are 13 residues in the CDR3.

This sequence joins TRBV2 and TRBJ1-1; D gene ambiguous. This CDR3 has 13 amino acids. The germline CDR1 and CDR2 sequences are SNHLY and FYNNEI. With 3 bases removed from V and 1 base from J, the gap between germline ends came to 6 bases. The CDR3, as DNA: TGTGCCAGCAGTGACAGAGGGAACACTGAAGCTTTCTTT. It encodes CASSDRGNTEAFF.

The rearrangement links TRBV10-2 to TRBJ2-1; 8 bases map to TRBD2. CDR3 size: 16 residues. The ends lost 6 bases at V and 0 bases at J; junction bases unmatched: 7. CDR1 and CDR2 from the germline V gene are WSHSY and SAAADI. This CDR3 reads CASRDIGGGSYNEQFF. The CDR3 region has the DNA TGCGCCAGCAGGGATATCGGGGGGGGCTCCTACAATGAGCAGTTCTTC.

V and J are TRBV25-1 and TRBJ1-1; 8 bases align to TRBD1. This CDR3 is 16 amino acids long. Germline lookup yields CDR1 MGHDK and CDR2 SYGVNS. Germline trimming cut 3 bases from V and 0 bases from J; bases unmatched to any gene: 6. CDR3 bases: TGTGCCAGCAGTGAGTCGGGACAGGCTTTGAACACTGAAGCTTTCTTT. The encoded protein is CASSESGQALNTEAFF.

V gene TRBV5-1 combines with J gene TRBJ1-2; 12 bases fit TRBD1. In germline, CDR1 is SGHRS, CDR2 YFSETQ. V lost 3 bases and J lost 7; bases outside the gene matches: 4. The length of the CDR3 is 14 residues. In nucleotides, the CDR3 is TGCGCCAGCAGCTCGGGACAGGGGGCGCCTGGCTACACCTTC. Residues: CASSSGQGAPGYTF.

This CDR3 reads CASSQGLQGAEETQYF. CDR3 nucleotide sequence: TGTGCCAGCAGCCAAGGCCTACAGGGGGCGGAGGAGACCCAGTACTTC. V is TRBV4-2 and J is TRBJ2-5, with 9 bases that match TRBD1. J was trimmed by 5 bases and V by 1 base; bases with no gene match: 8. The length of the CDR3 is 16 residues. Germline-derived CDR1 and CDR2 are LGHNA and YNFKEQ.

This clone was counted between two and nine times. The gene calls are TRBV9 and TRBJ1-5; 7 bases are shared with TRBD1. The V segment lost 0 bases and the J segment 4 bases; nucleotides outside the gene matches: 4. The length of the CDR3 is 15 residues. Germline V lookup: CDR1 SGDLS, CDR2 YYNGEE. CDR3: CASSVEGQINQPQHF. The CDR3 DNA reads as TGTGCCAGCAGCGTAGAGGGACAGATAAATCAGCCCCAGCATTTT.

The genes are TRBV11-2 and TRBJ2-3; a possible D gene is TRBD2 (5 bases). Germline V gene lookup returns CDR1 SGHAT and CDR2 FQNNGV. Trimming cost V 4 bases and J 1 base, with 6 bases left between them. The CDR3 loop spans 13 amino acids. CDR3 loop: CASSSRGTDTQYF. The CDR3 DNA follows: TGTGCCAGCAGCTCGAGGGGCACAGATACGCAGTATTTT.

This clone appeared a few times. The chain combines TRBV7-2 with TRBJ1-2; TRBD1 agrees at 10 bases. This CDR3 comprises 15 residues. Unmatched junction bases numbered 2, after V lost 0 bases and J lost 4 bases. CDR1 and CDR2 from the germline V gene are SGHTA and FQGNSA. The CDR3 DNA sequence: TGTGCCAGCAGCTTAGCCGGACAGGGGGGCTATGGCTACACCTTC. Translation: CASSLAGQGGYGYTF.

V gene TRBV14 combines with J gene TRBJ2-3, with D possibly matching TRBD2 (6 bases). CDR1 is SGHDN and CDR2 is FVKESK in the germline V gene. V lost 2 bases and J lost 0, with 9 bases in between. The CDR3 has 15 residues. CDR3 DNA: TGTGCCAGCAGCCAACAGCGGGTGAGCACAGATACGCAGTATTTT. Amino acids: CASSQQRVSTDTQYF.

CDR3 sequence reads: CASSRGRHQPQHF. The CDR3 DNA is TGTGCCAGCAGTAGGGGCCGGCATCAGCCCCAGCATTTT. The rearrangement uses TRBV5-6 and TRBJ1-5; D is perhaps TRBD1 (5 bases). Trimming left V 5 bases short and J 5 bases short, with 11 bases between. Germline-derived CDR1 and CDR2 are SGHDT and YYEEEE. The length of the CDR3 is 13 residues. Full variable domain (remainder filled in from reference TRBV5-6 and TRBJ1-5): DAGVTQSPTHLIKTRGQQVTLRCSPKSGHDTVSWYQQALGQGPQFIFQYYEEEERQRGNFPDRFSGHQFPNYSSELNVNALLLGDSALYLCASSRGRHQPQHFGDGTRLSIL.

This clone was seen many times. The J gene is TRBJ1-2, the V gene TRBV5-6; maybe TRBD1 (6 bases). CDR3 length: 14 residues. Germline V gives CDR1 SGHDT, CDR2 YYEEEE. V was trimmed by 4 bases and J by 4 bases, leaving 14 bases between them. The CDR3 loop reads CASSPNLGAYGYTF. The CDR3 DNA follows: TGTGCCAGCAGCCCCAATCTGGGGGCCTATGGCTACACCTTC.

The chain combines TRBV18 with TRBJ1-2; D unclear. The CDR3 has 16 residues. Germline lookup yields CDR1 KGHSH and CDR2 LQKENI. The V end lost 5 bases, the J end lost 5 bases, and 21 bases lay between the germline ends. The CDR3 nucleotides are TGTGCCAGCTCAGAAGAGTCGACGGGGATGGAGTATGGCTACACCTTC. The encoded protein is CASSEESTGMEYGYTF.

This clone was counted a few times. The V gene is TRBV7-9, the J gene TRBJ2-5; D is unresolved. Between the trimmed V and J ends, which lost 5 bases and 5 bases, there was a span of 12 bases. There are 13 residues in the CDR3. From germline, CDR1 is SEHNR and CDR2 FQNEAQ (reference sequence). CDR3 loop: CASSRDIPETQYF. The CDR3 DNA sequence: TGTGCCAGCAGCCGTGACATTCCCGAGACCCAGTACTTC. Supplemented by reference TRBV7-9 and TRBJ2-5, the full variable domain reads DTGVSQNPRHKITKRGQNVTFRCDPISEHNRLYWYRQTLGQGPEFLTYFQNEAQLEKSRLLSDRFSAERPKGSFSTLEIQRTEQGDSAMYLCASSRDIPETQYFGPGTRLLVL.

This sequence joins TRBV27 and TRBJ2-3; D unresolved. Germline values: CDR1 MNHEY, CDR2 SMNVEV (reference sequence). V was trimmed by 5 bases and J by 2 bases, leaving 5 bases between them. The CDR3 extends over 12 amino acids. CDR3 coding DNA: TGTGCCAGCAGTCCTCCCACAGATACGCAGTATTTT. It codes for CASSPPTDTQYF.

This sequence joins TRBV29-1 and TRBJ2-3; D perhaps matches TRBD2 (5 bases). The CDR3 is 12 residues long. Trimming pared 5 bases from V and 2 bases from J, leaving 8 bases between. From germline, CDR1 is SQVTM and CDR2 ANQGSEA. CDR3 coding DNA: TGCAGCGTTATCGGGGACACAGATACGCAGTATTTT. This encodes CSVIGDTDTQYF.

The CDR3 nucleotides are TGTGCCAGCAGTTACTCCAGGCAGCCTCGTAATGAGCAGTTCTTC. It specifies CASSYSRQPRNEQFF. The chain employs TRBV6-5 and TRBJ2-1; D is ambiguous. Trimming took off 0 bases at V and 7 bases at J, with 13 bases between the two ends. This CDR3 is 15 amino acids long. CDR1 is MNHEY and CDR2 is SVGAGI in the germline V gene.

This sequence joins TRBV7-9 and TRBJ1-1, with 7 positions matching TRBD1. CDR1 and CDR2 (germline): SEHNR, FQNEAQ (reference sequence). This CDR3 spans 15 amino acids. Unmatched junction bases numbered 7, after V lost 5 bases and J lost 1 base. The CDR3 protein is CASSPLTGSNTEAFF. Written as DNA, the CDR3 is TGTGCCAGCAGCCCGCTGACAGGGTCGAACACTGAAGCTTTCTTT.

This chain connects TRBV18 to TRBJ1-3, with D tentatively TRBD1 (6 bases). The CDR3 runs 16 residues. Germline V gene lookup returns CDR1 KGHSH and CDR2 LQKENI. Trimming left V 2 bases short and J 0 bases short, with 11 bases between. The CDR3 nucleotides read TGTGCCAGCTCACCAGGACAGCTTAGCTCTGGAAACACCATATATTTT. This encodes CASSPGQLSSGNTIYF.

The chain combines TRBV6-5 with TRBJ2-1; D unresolved. This CDR3 is 14 amino acids long. Between the trimmed V and J ends, which lost 6 bases and 0 bases, there was a span of 9 bases. In germline, CDR1 is MNHEY, CDR2 SVGAGI. The CDR3 DNA follows: TGTGCCAGCAGCGGCGGTAGCTCCTACAATGAGCAGTTCTTC. It translates to CASSGGSSYNEQFF.

A single count supports this clone. The genes are TRBV27 and TRBJ1-1, with D possibly being TRBD1 (6 bases). The germline V gene has CDR1 MNHEY and CDR2 SMNVEV (reference sequence). The CDR3 runs 15 residues. Deletions cut 3 bases from V and 3 bases from J, with 14 bases between. CDR3 in amino acids: CASSLRQVRHTEAFF. The CDR3 nucleotides are TGTGCCAGCAGTTTGCGACAGGTGAGGCACACTGAAGCTTTCTTT.

V and J are TRBV29-1 and TRBJ1-1, with 8 positions matching TRBD1. The CDR3 has 14 amino acids. After removal of 7 bases from V and 4 bases from J, the junction contained 11 bases not matched to a gene. The germline gives CDR1 SQVTM, CDR2 ANQGSEA. The CDR3 nucleotides read TGCAGCGGCGGACAGGGCGCCCAGAGCACTGAAGCTTTCTTT. It translates to CSGGQGAQSTEAFF.